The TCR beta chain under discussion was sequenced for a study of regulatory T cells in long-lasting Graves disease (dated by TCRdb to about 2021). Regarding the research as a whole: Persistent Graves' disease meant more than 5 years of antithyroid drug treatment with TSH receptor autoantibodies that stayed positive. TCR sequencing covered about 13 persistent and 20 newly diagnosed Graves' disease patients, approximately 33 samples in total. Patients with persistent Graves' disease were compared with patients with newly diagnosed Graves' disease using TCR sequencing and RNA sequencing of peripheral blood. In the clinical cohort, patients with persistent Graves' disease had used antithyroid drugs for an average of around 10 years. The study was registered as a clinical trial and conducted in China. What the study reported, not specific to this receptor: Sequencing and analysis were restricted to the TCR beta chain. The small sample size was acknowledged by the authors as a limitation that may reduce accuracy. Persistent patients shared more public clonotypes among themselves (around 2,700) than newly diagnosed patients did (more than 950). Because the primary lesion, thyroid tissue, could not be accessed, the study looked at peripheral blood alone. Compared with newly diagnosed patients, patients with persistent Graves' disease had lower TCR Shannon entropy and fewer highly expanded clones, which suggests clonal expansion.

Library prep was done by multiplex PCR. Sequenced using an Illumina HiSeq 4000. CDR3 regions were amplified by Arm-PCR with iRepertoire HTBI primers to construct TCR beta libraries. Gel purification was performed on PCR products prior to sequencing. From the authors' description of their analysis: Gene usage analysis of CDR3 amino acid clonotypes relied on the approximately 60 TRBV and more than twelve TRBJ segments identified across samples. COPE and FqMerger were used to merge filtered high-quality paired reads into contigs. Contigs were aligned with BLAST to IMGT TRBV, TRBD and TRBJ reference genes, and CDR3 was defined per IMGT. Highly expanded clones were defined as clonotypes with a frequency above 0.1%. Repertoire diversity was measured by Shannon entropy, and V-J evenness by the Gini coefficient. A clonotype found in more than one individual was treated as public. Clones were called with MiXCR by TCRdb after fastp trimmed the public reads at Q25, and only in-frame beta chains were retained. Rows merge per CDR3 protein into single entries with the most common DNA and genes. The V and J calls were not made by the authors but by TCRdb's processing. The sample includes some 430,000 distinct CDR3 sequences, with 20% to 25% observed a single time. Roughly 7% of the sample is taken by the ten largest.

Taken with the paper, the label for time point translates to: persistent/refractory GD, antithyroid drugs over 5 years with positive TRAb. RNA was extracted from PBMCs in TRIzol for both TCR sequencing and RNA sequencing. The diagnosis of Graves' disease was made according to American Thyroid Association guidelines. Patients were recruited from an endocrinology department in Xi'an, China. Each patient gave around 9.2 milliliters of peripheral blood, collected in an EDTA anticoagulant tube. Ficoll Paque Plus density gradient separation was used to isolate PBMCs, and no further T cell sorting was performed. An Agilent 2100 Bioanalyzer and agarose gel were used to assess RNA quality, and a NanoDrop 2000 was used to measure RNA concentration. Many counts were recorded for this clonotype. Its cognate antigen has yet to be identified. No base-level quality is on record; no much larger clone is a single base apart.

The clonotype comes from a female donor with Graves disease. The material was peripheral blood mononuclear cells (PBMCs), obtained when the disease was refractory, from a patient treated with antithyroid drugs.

For the CDR3, the sequence is CALQGAETQYF. The DNA sequence is TGTGCCCTACAGGGCGCGGAGACCCAGTACTTC. The sequence links TRBV28 to TRBJ2-5, and the D gene may be TRBD1, 6 bases matching. The germline V gene yields MDHEN for CDR1 and SYDVKM for CDR2. V loses 11 bases, J loses 5 bases, and the germline ends lie 12 bases apart. Its CDR3 holds 11 amino acids, cysteine through phenylalanine. Kept here is only the CDR3 DNA, which spans 33 bases and is read in frame from base 1. Reference TRBV28 and TRBJ2-5 proteins supply the regions before and after the CDR3; the full variable domain is: DVKVTQSSRYLVKRTGEKVFLECVQDMDHENMFWYRQDPGLGLRLIYFSYDVKMKEKGDIPEGYSVSREKKERFSLILESASTNQTSMYLCALQGAETQYFGPGTRLLVL.